The rows below give T cell receptor beta chains drawn from one sample of a study of blood T cell repertoires in COVID-19. TCRdb keeps only in-frame clones here, not all; method: immunoSEQ multiplex PCR. The table records about 200,000 clones, 80% to 85% of them present only once. Specimen: peripheral blood. The receptors here all came from a middle-aged man with acute or convalescent COVID-19. The CDR3 runs from the conserved cysteine through the conserved F or W. The order of the fields is D gene, J gene, V gene, clone size, CDR3 DNA, CDR3 protein. A D gene is named only where the DNA matches it firmly. Size is omitted from some rows. Given values are once, few, many or a class for expanded clones.

d_gene: .
j_gene: TRBJ2-1
v_gene: TRBV7-2
abundance: .
CDR3nt: TGTGCCAGCAGCTTAGCGAAGGGGAGGGAGCAGTTCTTC
CDR3aa: CASSLAKGREQFF

d_gene: .
j_gene: TRBJ1-3
v_gene: TRBV3-1/TRBV3-2
abundance: .
CDR3nt: TGTGCCAGCAGCCAAGACAGTAACTCTGGAAACACCATATATTTT
CDR3aa: CASSQDSNSGNTIYF

d_gene: .
j_gene: TRBJ1-1
v_gene: TRBV27
abundance: .
CDR3nt: TGTGCCAGCAGTTTATCGCGCAACACTGAAGCTTTCTTT
CDR3aa: CASSLSRNTEAFF

d_gene: .
j_gene: TRBJ1-1
v_gene: TRBV3-1/TRBV3-2
abundance: few
CDR3nt: TGTGCCAGCAGCCAAGACCCCGGCGCAGGGAACACTGAAGCTTTCTTT
CDR3aa: CASSQDPGAGNTEAFF

d_gene: TRBD2
j_gene: TRBJ2-7
v_gene: TRBV7-2
abundance: .
CDR3nt: TGTGCCAGCAGCCCGGGCGGGTCGGGAGGGTTCTACGAGCAGTACTTC
CDR3aa: CASSPGGSGGFYEQYF

d_gene: .
j_gene: TRBJ1-1
v_gene: TRBV5-4
abundance: once
CDR3nt: TGTGCCAGCAGCTTGGCCCTTAGCACTGAAGCTTTCTTT
CDR3aa: CASSLALSTEAFF

d_gene: .
j_gene: TRBJ2-2
v_gene: TRBV6-5
abundance: .
CDR3nt: TGTGCCTCCCGAGAGGGGAACACCGGGGAGCTGTTTTTT
CDR3aa: CASREGNTGELFF

d_gene: .
j_gene: TRBJ1-5
v_gene: TRBV7-9
abundance: .
CDR3nt: TGTGCCAGCAGCTTGGGCCAGCAGCAGCCCCAGCATTTT
CDR3aa: CASSLGQQQPQHF

d_gene: .
j_gene: TRBJ1-4
v_gene: TRBV25-1
abundance: .
CDR3nt: TGTGCCAGCACCGCCCGGGGTAGCGATGAAAAACTGTTTTTT
CDR3aa: CASTARGSDEKLFF

d_gene: .
j_gene: TRBJ1-1
v_gene: TRBV3-1/TRBV3-2
abundance: .
CDR3nt: TGTGCCAGCAGCCAAGAGGGCAACACTGAAGCTTTCTTT
CDR3aa: CASSQEGNTEAFF

d_gene: .
j_gene: TRBJ2-1
v_gene: TRBV2
abundance: .
CDR3nt: TGTGCCAGCAGCCGCTTCGGAGGGCCGAACAATGAGCAGTTCTTC
CDR3aa: CASSRFGGPNNEQFF

d_gene: TRBD1
j_gene: TRBJ1-6
v_gene: TRBV6-5
abundance: .
CDR3nt: TGTGCCATCCCCCTTTGGGACAGGTTATGGTCACCCCTCCACTTT
CDR3aa: CAIPLWDRLWSPLHF

d_gene: .
j_gene: TRBJ1-1
v_gene: TRBV29-1
abundance: .
CDR3nt: TGCAGCGTTTTTAGGGGGGGTTCCACTGAAGCTTTCTTT
CDR3aa: CSVFRGGSTEAFF

d_gene: TRBD1
j_gene: TRBJ1-2
v_gene: TRBV13
abundance: .
CDR3nt: TGTGCCAGCAGCTTAGGATACGGGGGGACAGGGAACTATGGCTACACCTTC
CDR3aa: CASSLGYGGTGNYGYTF

d_gene: TRBD1
j_gene: TRBJ1-1
v_gene: TRBV5-1
abundance: .
CDR3nt: TGCGCCAGCAGCTTGCTGGGACAGGCGGGTGAAGCTTTCTTT
CDR3aa: CASSLLGQAGEAFF

d_gene: .
j_gene: TRBJ2-1
v_gene: TRBV21-1
abundance: .
CDR3nt: TGTGCCAGCAGCTTCCGACACTGGACTAGCGGGGAATACAATGAGCAGTTCTTC
CDR3aa: CASSFRHWTSGEYNEQFF

d_gene: TRBD1
j_gene: TRBJ1-2
v_gene: TRBV29-1
abundance: .
CDR3nt: TGCAGCGTTGCCGGGACAGGGAGTTGGTATGGCTACACCTTC
CDR3aa: CSVAGTGSWYGYTF

d_gene: .
j_gene: TRBJ2-1
v_gene: TRBV11-2
abundance: .
CDR3nt: TGTGCCAGCAGCATTATTAGCGGCTCCTACAATGAGCAGTTCTTC
CDR3aa: CASSIISGSYNEQFF

d_gene: .
j_gene: TRBJ2-5
v_gene: TRBV7-2
abundance: .
CDR3nt: TGTGCCAGCAGCTATCGTATGTGGTCGGGGAGGGAGACCCAGTACTTC
CDR3aa: CASSYRMWSGRETQYF

d_gene: .
j_gene: TRBJ2-7
v_gene: TRBV10-1
abundance: .
CDR3nt: TGCGCCAGCAGTGAAGGCAGGTCCCTCTACGAGCAGTACTTC
CDR3aa: CASSEGRSLYEQYF

d_gene: TRBD1
j_gene: TRBJ1-2
v_gene: TRBV18
abundance: .
CDR3nt: TGTGCCAGCTCACCCGGGACAGGGGACCGCTATGGCTACACCTTC
CDR3aa: CASSPGTGDRYGYTF

d_gene: .
j_gene: TRBJ2-7
v_gene: TRBV2
abundance: once
CDR3nt: TGTGCCAGCAGCTCGACAGAGTACGAGCAGTACTTC
CDR3aa: CASSSTEYEQYF

d_gene: TRBD1
j_gene: TRBJ2-3
v_gene: TRBV4-2
abundance: few
CDR3nt: TGTGCCAGCAGCCAAGATTACAGGGGGCCAGATACGCAGTATTTT
CDR3aa: CASSQDYRGPDTQYF

d_gene: .
j_gene: TRBJ2-3
v_gene: TRBV19
abundance: .
CDR3nt: TGTGCCAGTAAGCTCGGTAACACAGATACGCAGTATTTT
CDR3aa: CASKLGNTDTQYF

d_gene: .
j_gene: TRBJ1-1
v_gene: TRBV11-1
abundance: .
CDR3nt: TGTGCCAGCAGCCCCCGTGGGGAGGCTGGGAACACTGAAGCTTTCTTT
CDR3aa: CASSPRGEAGNTEAFF

d_gene: TRBD2
j_gene: TRBJ2-1
v_gene: TRBV6-5
abundance: .
CDR3nt: TGTGCCAGCAGGCCGAGACTAGCGGGCAATGAGCAGTTCTTC
CDR3aa: CASRPRLAGNEQFF

d_gene: TRBD1
j_gene: TRBJ1-2
v_gene: TRBV18
abundance: .
CDR3nt: TGTGCCAGCTCACCGAACCGGGACAGGGCAGCTACTGGCTACACCTTC
CDR3aa: CASSPNRDRAATGYTF

d_gene: .
j_gene: TRBJ1-1
v_gene: TRBV19
abundance: .
CDR3nt: TGTGCCAGTAGGCCGACGTACACTATGAACACTGAAGCTTTCTTT
CDR3aa: CASRPTYTMNTEAFF

d_gene: TRBD1
j_gene: TRBJ2-1
v_gene: TRBV5-1
abundance: .
CDR3nt: TGCGCCAGCAGCTTGGCCGGGACAGGGGTTACCTACAATGAGCAGTTCTTC
CDR3aa: CASSLAGTGVTYNEQFF

d_gene: .
j_gene: TRBJ1-5
v_gene: TRBV11-2
abundance: .
CDR3nt: TGTGCCAGCAGCACAGGGATGCGAGGTCGTCAGCCCCAGCATTTT
CDR3aa: CASSTGMRGRQPQHF

d_gene: .
j_gene: TRBJ1-6
v_gene: TRBV7-2
abundance: many
CDR3nt: TGTGCCAGCAGCGAAGACACTCCAACCATACCCCTCCACTTT
CDR3aa: CASSEDTPTIPLHF

d_gene: TRBD1
j_gene: TRBJ1-1
v_gene: TRBV3-1/TRBV3-2
abundance: .
CDR3nt: TGTGCCAGCAGCCAAGTACACAGGGGGAACACTGAAGCTTTCTTT
CDR3aa: CASSQVHRGNTEAFF

d_gene: .
j_gene: TRBJ2-7
v_gene: TRBV9
abundance: few
CDR3nt: TGTGCCAGCAGCGTAGCCACAGGGCCCGAGGACGAGCAGTACTTC
CDR3aa: CASSVATGPEDEQYF

d_gene: TRBD1
j_gene: TRBJ1-5
v_gene: TRBV4-3
abundance: few
CDR3nt: TGCGCCAGCAGCCAATTTCTACAGGGGGCAAATCAGCCCCAGCATTTT
CDR3aa: CASSQFLQGANQPQHF

d_gene: .
j_gene: TRBJ2-3
v_gene: TRBV28
abundance: few
CDR3nt: TGTGCCAGCAGTTTGGTAGCTGGCACAGATACGCAGTATTTT
CDR3aa: CASSLVAGTDTQYF

d_gene: TRBD2
j_gene: TRBJ2-7
v_gene: TRBV7-2
abundance: .
CDR3nt: TGTGCCAGCAGCCCCGATAGCGGGAGTGTGTACGAGCAGTACTTC
CDR3aa: CASSPDSGSVYEQYF

d_gene: .
j_gene: TRBJ2-1
v_gene: TRBV11-2
abundance: .
CDR3nt: TGTGCCAGCAGCCCGGACTACTACAATGAGCAGTTCTTC
CDR3aa: CASSPDYYNEQFF

d_gene: .
j_gene: TRBJ2-1
v_gene: TRBV6-6
abundance: .
CDR3nt: TGTGCCAGCAGTTACGACAGGTGGTACGATGAGCAGTTCTTC
CDR3aa: CASSYDRWYDEQFF

d_gene: .
j_gene: TRBJ1-1
v_gene: TRBV5-6
abundance: .
CDR3nt: TGTGCCAGCAGCTTGCTGACAGGGAACACTGAAGCTTTCTTT
CDR3aa: CASSLLTGNTEAFF

d_gene: TRBD1
j_gene: TRBJ2-2
v_gene: TRBV5-4
abundance: .
CDR3nt: TGTGCCAGCAGACGGGACAGCCAGATGGCCGGGGAGCTGTTTTTT
CDR3aa: CASRRDSQMAGELFF

d_gene: TRBD2
j_gene: TRBJ2-1
v_gene: TRBV9
abundance: .
CDR3nt: TGTGCCAGCAGCCCCCGGACTAGCGGGTGGGGCAATGAGCAGTTCTTC
CDR3aa: CASSPRTSGWGNEQFF

d_gene: TRBD2
j_gene: TRBJ2-3
v_gene: TRBV6-5
abundance: .
CDR3nt: TGTGCCAGCAGTTACTGGGGCGGGAGTGGAACAGATACGCAGTATTTT
CDR3aa: CASSYWGGSGTDTQYF

d_gene: .
j_gene: TRBJ1-2
v_gene: TRBV4-2
abundance: .
CDR3nt: TGTGCCAGCAGCCAAGTTTCCTTGACATTGAGGGATGGCTACACCTTC
CDR3aa: CASSQVSLTLRDGYTF

d_gene: TRBD1
j_gene: TRBJ2-5
v_gene: TRBV5-6
abundance: .
CDR3nt: TGTGCCAGCAGCTTGAGGTCAGGGGGCCAAGAGACCCAGTACTTC
CDR3aa: CASSLRSGGQETQYF

d_gene: TRBD2
j_gene: TRBJ2-1
v_gene: TRBV4-1
abundance: .
CDR3nt: TGCGCCAGCAGCCAACGGCCTAGCGGGGAGCAGTTCTTC
CDR3aa: CASSQRPSGEQFF

d_gene: TRBD1
j_gene: TRBJ2-7
v_gene: TRBV30
abundance: .
CDR3nt: TGTGCCTGGAGTGTAAAGGGGGCTTACGAGCAGTACTTC
CDR3aa: CAWSVKGAYEQYF

d_gene: .
j_gene: TRBJ1-1
v_gene: TRBV3-1/TRBV3-2
abundance: few
CDR3nt: TGTGCCAGCAGCCAAGGGACTGTGACTACTGAAGCTTTCTTT
CDR3aa: CASSQGTVTTEAFF

d_gene: .
j_gene: TRBJ2-1
v_gene: TRBV6-6
abundance: .
CDR3nt: TGTGCCAGCAGTCCCGGGAACAAAAAGCAGTTCTTC
CDR3aa: CASSPGNKKQFF

d_gene: .
j_gene: TRBJ2-5
v_gene: TRBV19
abundance: once
CDR3nt: TGTGCCAGTAGTGTAAACTCGAATCCATCGGGGTGGCTGCAAGAGACCCAGTACTTC
CDR3aa: CASSVNSNPSGWLQETQYF

d_gene: .
j_gene: TRBJ2-7
v_gene: TRBV30
abundance: .
CDR3nt: TGTGCCTGGACCGGCCCTAGCCGGGATTACGAGCAGTACTTC
CDR3aa: CAWTGPSRDYEQYF

d_gene: TRBD1
j_gene: TRBJ1-1
v_gene: TRBV6-5
abundance: .
CDR3nt: TGTGCCAGCGCCTGGGACAGGGAGGAAACTGAAGCTTTCTTT
CDR3aa: CASAWDREETEAFF

d_gene: .
j_gene: TRBJ1-5
v_gene: TRBV18
abundance: .
CDR3nt: TGTGCCAGCTCACCTAGAGACAATCAGCCCCAGCATTTT
CDR3aa: CASSPRDNQPQHF